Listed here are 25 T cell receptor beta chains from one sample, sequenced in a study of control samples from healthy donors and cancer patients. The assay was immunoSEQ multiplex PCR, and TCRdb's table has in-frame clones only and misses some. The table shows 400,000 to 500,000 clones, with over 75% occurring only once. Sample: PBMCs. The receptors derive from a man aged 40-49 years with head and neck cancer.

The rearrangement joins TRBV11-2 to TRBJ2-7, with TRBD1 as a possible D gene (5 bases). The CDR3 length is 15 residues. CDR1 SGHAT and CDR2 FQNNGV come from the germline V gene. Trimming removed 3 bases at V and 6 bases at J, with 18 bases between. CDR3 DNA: TGTGCCAGCAGCTTCTATCCCAGGGAAGGAAGCGAGCAGTACTTC. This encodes CASSFYPREGSEQYF.

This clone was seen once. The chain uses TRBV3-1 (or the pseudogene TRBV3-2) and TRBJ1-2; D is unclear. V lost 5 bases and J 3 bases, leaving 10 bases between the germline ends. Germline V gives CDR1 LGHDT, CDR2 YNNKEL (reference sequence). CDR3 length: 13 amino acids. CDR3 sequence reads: CASSERWDYGYTF. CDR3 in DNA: TGTGCCAGCAGCGAAAGATGGGACTATGGCTACACCTTC.

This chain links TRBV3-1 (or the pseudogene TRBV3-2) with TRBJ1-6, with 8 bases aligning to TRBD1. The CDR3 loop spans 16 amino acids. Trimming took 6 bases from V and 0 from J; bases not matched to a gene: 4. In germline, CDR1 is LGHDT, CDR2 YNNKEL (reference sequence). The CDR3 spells CASRNRGSSYNSPLHF. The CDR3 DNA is TGTGCCAGCAGAAACAGGGGGAGCTCCTATAATTCACCCCTCCACTTT.

The DNA of the CDR3 is TGTGCCAGCAGCCCCCAGGGGGGGGGCGCCCCGTCTTACGAGCAGTACTTC. It is translated as CASSPQGGGAPSYEQYF. V usage is TRBV7-2 and J usage is TRBJ2-7; D tentatively fits TRBD1 or TRBD2 (7 bases each). CDR1 and CDR2 from the germline V gene are SGHTA and FQGNSA. There are 17 residues in the CDR3. V was trimmed by 5 bases and J by 4 bases, leaving 24 bases between them.

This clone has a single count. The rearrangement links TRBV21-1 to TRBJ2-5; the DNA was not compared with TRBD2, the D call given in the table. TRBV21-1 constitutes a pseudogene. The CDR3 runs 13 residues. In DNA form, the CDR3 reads TGTGCCAGCAGCTCCCGGGGGGGCGAGACCCAGTACTTC. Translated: CASSSRGGETQYF.

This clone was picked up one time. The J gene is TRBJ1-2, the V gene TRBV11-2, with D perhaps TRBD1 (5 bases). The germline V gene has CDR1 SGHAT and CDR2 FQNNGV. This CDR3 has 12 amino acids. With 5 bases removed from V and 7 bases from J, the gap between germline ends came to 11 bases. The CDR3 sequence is CASSPSGAGYTF. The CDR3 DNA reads TGTGCCAGCAGCCCGAGCGGGGCTGGCTACACCTTC.

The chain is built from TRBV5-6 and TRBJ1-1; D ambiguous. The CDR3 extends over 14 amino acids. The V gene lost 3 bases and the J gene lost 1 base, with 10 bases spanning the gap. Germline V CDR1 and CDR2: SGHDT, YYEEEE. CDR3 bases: TGTGCCAGCAGCTACCACCGTCCGAACACTGAAGCTTTCTTT. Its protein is CASSYHRPNTEAFF.

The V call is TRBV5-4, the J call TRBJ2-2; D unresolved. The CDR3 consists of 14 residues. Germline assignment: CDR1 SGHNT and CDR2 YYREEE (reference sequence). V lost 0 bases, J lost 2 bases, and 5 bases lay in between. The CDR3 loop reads CASSLDSNTGELFF. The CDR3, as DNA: TGTGCCAGCAGCTTGGATTCTAACACCGGGGAGCTGTTTTTT.

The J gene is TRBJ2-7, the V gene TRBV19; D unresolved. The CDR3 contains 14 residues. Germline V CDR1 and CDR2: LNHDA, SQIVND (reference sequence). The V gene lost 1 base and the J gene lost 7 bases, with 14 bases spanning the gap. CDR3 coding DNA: TGTGCCAGTAGTATAGGGTCAACGGGTAGGGAGCAGTACTTC. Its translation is CASSIGSTGREQYF.

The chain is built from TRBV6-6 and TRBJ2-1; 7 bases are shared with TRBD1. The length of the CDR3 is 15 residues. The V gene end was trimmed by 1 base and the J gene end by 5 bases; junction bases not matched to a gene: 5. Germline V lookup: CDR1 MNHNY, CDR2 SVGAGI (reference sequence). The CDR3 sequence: CASSYFTGTDNEQFF. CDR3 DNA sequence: TGTGCCAGCAGTTACTTCACCGGGACAGACAATGAGCAGTTCTTC.

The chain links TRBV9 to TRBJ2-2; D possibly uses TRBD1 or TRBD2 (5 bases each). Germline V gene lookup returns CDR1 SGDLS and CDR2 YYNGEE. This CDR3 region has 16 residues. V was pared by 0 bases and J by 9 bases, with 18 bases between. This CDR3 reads CASSVGWGGQTRELFF. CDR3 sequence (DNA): TGTGCCAGCAGCGTAGGTTGGGGCGGGCAGACCAGGGAGCTGTTTTTT.

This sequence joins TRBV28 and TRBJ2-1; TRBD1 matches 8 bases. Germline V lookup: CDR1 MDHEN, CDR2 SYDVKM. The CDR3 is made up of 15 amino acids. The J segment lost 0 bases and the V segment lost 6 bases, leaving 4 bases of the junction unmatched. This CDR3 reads CASSRTGSSYNEQFF. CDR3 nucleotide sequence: TGTGCCAGCAGCCGGACAGGGAGCTCCTACAATGAGCAGTTCTTC.

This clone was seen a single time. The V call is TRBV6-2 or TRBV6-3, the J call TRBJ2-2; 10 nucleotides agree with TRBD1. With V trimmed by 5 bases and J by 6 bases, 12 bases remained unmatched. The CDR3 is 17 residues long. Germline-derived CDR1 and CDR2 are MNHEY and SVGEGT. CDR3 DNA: TGTGCCAGCAGTGCTAGATTGACAGGGGGCGTCGCCGGGGAGCTGTTTTTT. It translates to CASSARLTGGVAGELFF.

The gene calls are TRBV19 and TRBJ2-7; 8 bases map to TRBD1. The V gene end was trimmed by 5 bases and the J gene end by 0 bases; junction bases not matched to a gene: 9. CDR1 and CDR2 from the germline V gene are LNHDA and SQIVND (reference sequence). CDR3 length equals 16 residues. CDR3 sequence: CASSDPRTGNSYEQYF. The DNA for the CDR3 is TGTGCCAGTAGTGACCCCCGGACAGGGAACTCCTACGAGCAGTACTTC.

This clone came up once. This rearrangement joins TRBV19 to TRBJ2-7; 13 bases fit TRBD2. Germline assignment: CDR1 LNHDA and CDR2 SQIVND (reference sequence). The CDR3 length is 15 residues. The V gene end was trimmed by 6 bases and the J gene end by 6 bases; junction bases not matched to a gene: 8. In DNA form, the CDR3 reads TGTGCCAGTAGCTCTACTAGCGGGAGGGCCCGCGAGCAGTACTTC. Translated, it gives CASSSTSGRAREQYF.

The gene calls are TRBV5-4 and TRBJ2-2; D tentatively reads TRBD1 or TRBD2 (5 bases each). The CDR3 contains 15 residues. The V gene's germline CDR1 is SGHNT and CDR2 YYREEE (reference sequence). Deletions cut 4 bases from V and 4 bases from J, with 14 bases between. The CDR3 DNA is TGTGCCAGCAGCCCCAGAGGGGCTGGCACCGGGGAGCTGTTTTTT. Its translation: CASSPRGAGTGELFF.

This chain's CDR3 is CASSPGLALGDTQYF. The CDR3 bases are TGTGCCAGCAGCCCAGGACTAGCCCTCGGAGATACGCAGTATTTT. This rearrangement joins TRBV7-3 to TRBJ2-3; 8 bases map to TRBD2. CDR1 and CDR2 (germline): SGHTA, FQGTGA. Germline trimming cut 5 bases from V and 5 bases from J; bases unmatched to any gene: 9. This CDR3 is built from 15 residues.

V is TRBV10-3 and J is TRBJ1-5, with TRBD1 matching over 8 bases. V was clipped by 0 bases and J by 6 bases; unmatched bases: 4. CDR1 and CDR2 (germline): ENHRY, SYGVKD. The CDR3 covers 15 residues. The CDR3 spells CAISESDRAIQPQHF. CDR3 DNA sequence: TGTGCCATCAGTGAGTCGGACAGGGCAATTCAGCCCCAGCATTTT.

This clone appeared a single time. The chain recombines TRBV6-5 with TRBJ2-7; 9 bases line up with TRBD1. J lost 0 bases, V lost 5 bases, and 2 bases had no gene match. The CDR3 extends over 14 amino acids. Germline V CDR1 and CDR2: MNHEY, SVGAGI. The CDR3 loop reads CASSLDRGSYEQYF. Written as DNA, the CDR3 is TGTGCCAGCAGTCTGGACAGGGGCTCCTACGAGCAGTACTTC.

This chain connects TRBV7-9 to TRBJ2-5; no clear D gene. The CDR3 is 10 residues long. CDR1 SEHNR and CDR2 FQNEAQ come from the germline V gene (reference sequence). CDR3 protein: CATGQETQYF. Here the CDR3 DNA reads TGTGCGACGGGTCAAGAGACCCAGTACTTC.

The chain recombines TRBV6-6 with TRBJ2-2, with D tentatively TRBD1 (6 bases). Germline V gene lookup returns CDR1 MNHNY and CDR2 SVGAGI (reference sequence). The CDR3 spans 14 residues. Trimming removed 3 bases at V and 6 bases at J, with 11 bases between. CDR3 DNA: TGTGCCAGCAGTTATAACAGGGTCTCCGGGGAGCTGTTTTTT. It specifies CASSYNRVSGELFF.

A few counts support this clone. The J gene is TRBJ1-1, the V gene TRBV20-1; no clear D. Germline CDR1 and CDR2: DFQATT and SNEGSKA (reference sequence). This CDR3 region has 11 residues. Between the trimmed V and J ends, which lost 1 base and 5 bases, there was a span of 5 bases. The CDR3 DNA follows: TGCAGTGCTAGAGGAGTGACTGAAGCTTTCTTT. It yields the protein CSARGVTEAFF.

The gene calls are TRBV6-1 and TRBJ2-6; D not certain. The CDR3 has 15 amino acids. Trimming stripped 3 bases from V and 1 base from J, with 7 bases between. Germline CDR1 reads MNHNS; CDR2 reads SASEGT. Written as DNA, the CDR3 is TGTGCCAGCAGTGATCCGGCTTCTGGGGCCAACGTCCTGACTTTC. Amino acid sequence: CASSDPASGANVLTF.

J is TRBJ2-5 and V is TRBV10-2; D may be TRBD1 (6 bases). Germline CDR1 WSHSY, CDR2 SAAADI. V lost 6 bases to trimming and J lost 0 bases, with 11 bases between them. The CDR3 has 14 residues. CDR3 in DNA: TGCGCCAGCAGGGGCAGGGGATACCAAGAGACCCAGTACTTC. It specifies CASRGRGYQETQYF.

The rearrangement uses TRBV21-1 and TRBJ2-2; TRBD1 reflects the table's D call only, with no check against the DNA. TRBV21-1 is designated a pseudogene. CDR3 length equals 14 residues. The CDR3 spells CASSKGAVTGELFF. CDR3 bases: TGTGCCAGCAGCAAAGGGGCAGTGACCGGGGAGCTGTTTTTT.